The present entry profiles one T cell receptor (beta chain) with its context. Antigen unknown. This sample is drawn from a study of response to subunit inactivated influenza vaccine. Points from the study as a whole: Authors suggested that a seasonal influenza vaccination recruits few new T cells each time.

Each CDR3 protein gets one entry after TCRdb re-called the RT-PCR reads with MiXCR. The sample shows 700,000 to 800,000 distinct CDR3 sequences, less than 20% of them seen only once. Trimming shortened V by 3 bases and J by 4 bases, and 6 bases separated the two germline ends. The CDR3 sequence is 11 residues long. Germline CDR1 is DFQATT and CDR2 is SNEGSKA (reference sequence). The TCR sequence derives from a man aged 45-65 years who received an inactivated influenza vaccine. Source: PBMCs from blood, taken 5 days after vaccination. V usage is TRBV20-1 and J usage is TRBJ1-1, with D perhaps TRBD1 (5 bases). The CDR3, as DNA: TGCAGTGCTAGCACAGGCACTGAAGCTTTCTTT. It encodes CSASTGTEAFF.